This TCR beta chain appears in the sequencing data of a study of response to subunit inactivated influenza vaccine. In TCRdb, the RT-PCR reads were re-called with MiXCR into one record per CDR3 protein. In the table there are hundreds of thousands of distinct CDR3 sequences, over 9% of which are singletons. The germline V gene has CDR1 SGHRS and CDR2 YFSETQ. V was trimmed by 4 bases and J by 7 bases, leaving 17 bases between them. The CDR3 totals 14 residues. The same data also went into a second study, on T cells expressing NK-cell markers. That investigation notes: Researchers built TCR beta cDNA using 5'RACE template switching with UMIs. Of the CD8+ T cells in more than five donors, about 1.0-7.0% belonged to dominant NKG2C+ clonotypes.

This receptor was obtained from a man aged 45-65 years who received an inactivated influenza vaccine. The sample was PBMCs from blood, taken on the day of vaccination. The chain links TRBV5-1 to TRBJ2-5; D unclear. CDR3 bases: TGCGCCAGCAGCCCGCCGGACCCGCTTGGGACCCAGTACTTC. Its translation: CASSPPDPLGTQYF.